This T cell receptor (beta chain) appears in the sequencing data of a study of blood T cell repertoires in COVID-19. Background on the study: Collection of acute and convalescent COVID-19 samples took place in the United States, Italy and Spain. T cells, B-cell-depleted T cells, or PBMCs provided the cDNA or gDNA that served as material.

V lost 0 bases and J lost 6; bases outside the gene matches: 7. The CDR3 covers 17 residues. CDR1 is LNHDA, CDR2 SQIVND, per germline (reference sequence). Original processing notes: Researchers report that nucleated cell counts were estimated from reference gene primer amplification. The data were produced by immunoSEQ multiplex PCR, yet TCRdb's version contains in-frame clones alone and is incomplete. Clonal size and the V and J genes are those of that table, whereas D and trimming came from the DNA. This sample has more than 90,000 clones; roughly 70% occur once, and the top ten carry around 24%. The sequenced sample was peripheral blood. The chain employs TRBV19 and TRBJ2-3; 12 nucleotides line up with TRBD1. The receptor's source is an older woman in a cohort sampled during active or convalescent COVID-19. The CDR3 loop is CASSIDARDRGRDTQYF. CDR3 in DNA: TGTGCCAGTAGTATAGACGCCCGGGACAGGGGGCGGGATACGCAGTATTTT.